Given below is one T cell receptor beta chain in context. Antigen: not known. This entry belongs to a study of OX40 agonist ivuxolimab in advanced cancers. At the level of the study: The patients got ivuxolimab, which is an agonistic anti-OX40 (CD134) antibody.

This CDR3 comprises 15 residues. V lost 5 bases and J lost 6; bases outside the gene matches: 9. Looked up from germline, CDR1 is MNHNY and CDR2 is SVGAGI (reference sequence). Clones were read by immunoSEQ multiplex PCR, and TCRdb kept only the in-frame ones, dropping some. The sample records 14,000 or so clones, roughly 79% being singletons. Study-wide results and limits: The average count of expanded clones was higher among CD8+ T cells than among CD4+. Doses of 0.1 to 3.0 mg/kg were accompanied by clonal expansion of CD4+ and CD8+ blood T cells by week 6.

The clonotype originates from an adult with an advanced solid tumor such as melanoma, head and neck, liver or kidney cancer. Sequences were derived from CD4+ or CD8+ T cells sorted from blood, sampled in a trial of the OX40 agonist ivuxolimab. The rearrangement uses TRBV6-6 and TRBJ2-1; 8 bases map to TRBD1. The CDR3 region is CASSIQGARSNEQFF. In nucleotides, the CDR3 is TGTGCCAGCAGTATCCAGGGGGCGAGGAGCAATGAGCAGTTCTTC.